A single sample gave rise to the 22 T cell receptor beta chains below, sequenced in a study of cytomegalovirus exposure and HLA in healthy donors. Primers for the PCR totalled 60 Vbeta and 13 Jbeta. Profiling relied on immunoSEQ multiplex PCR, and the TCRdb table lists in-frame clones only, not all of them. The data contain roughly 100,000 clones, roughly 75% of them seen just once; the ten biggest clones take up roughly 2.5%. The material sequenced was PBMCs. The receptors here all came from a man between 35 and 55 years old in good health and CMV-seronegative.

The chain links TRBV7-2 to TRBJ2-7; TRBD1 agrees at 9 bases. The CDR3 is 15 amino acids. Germline CDR1 SGHTA, CDR2 FQGNSA. Losses at the gene ends were 1 base for V and 6 bases for J; bases not matched to a gene: 7. The CDR3 here is CASSLVQGQGFEQYF. The CDR3 DNA reads TGTGCCAGCAGCTTAGTCCAAGGACAGGGGTTCGAGCAGTACTTC.

The genes are TRBV7-8 and TRBJ1-5, with 7 bases lining up with TRBD1. The CDR3 totals 15 residues. Trimming took 4 bases from V and 5 from J; bases not matched to a gene: 8. In germline, CDR1 is SGHVS, CDR2 FQNEAQ. The CDR3 here is CASSYSGQSDQPQHF. The CDR3 nucleotides read TGTGCCAGCAGCTATTCGGGACAGTCTGATCAGCCCCAGCATTTT.

The sample holds one count of this clone. The chain couples TRBV18 to TRBJ2-7, with D perhaps TRBD2 (6 bases). Looked up from germline, CDR1 is KGHSH and CDR2 is LQKENI. The CDR3 runs 15 residues. Between the trimmed V and J ends, which lost 0 bases and 4 bases, there was a span of 13 bases. The CDR3 DNA is TGTGCCAGCTCACCACCGGAGGGACTCCAGTACGAGCAGTACTTC. It codes for CASSPPEGLQYEQYF. The full variable domain, its missing parts supplied by reference TRBV18 and TRBJ2-7, is NAGVMQNPRHLVRRRGQEARLRCSPMKGHSHVYWYRQLPEEGLKFMVYLQKENIIDESGMPKERFSAEFPKEGPSILRIQQVVRGDSAAYFCASSPPEGLQYEQYFGPGTRLTVT.

The gene calls are TRBV5-4 and TRBJ2-5, with a tentative D call TRBD1 (6 bases). The V end was cut by 0 bases, the J end by 4 bases, with 10 bases between. The CDR3 contains 14 residues. Germline lookup yields CDR1 SGHNT and CDR2 YYREEE (reference sequence). The CDR3 DNA reads TGTGCCAGCAGCTTGGGGGGGCGGGCAGAGACCCAGTACTTC. Encoded protein: CASSLGGRAETQYF.

The chain uses TRBV5-1 and TRBJ2-7, with 7 bases that match TRBD1. This CDR3 contains 14 residues. Germline assignment: CDR1 SGHRS and CDR2 YFSETQ. The J segment lost 1 base and the V segment lost 5 bases, leaving 6 bases of the junction unmatched. The CDR3 here is CASRDGQVSYEQYF. CDR3 DNA sequence: TGCGCCAGCAGGGACGGACAGGTATCCTACGAGCAGTACTTC.

The rearrangement joins TRBV5-1 to TRBJ1-1, with D perhaps matching TRBD1 (6 bases). Germline lookup yields CDR1 SGHRS and CDR2 YFSETQ. Deletions cut 0 bases from V and 4 bases from J, with 7 bases between. This CDR3 is 13 amino acids long. CDR3 coding DNA: TGCGCCAGCAGCTTGGGGGGGCGCACTGAAGCTTTCTTT. It encodes CASSLGGRTEAFF.

The rearrangement uses TRBV6-1 and TRBJ2-7; D is ambiguous. V was trimmed by 3 bases and J by 3 bases, leaving 6 bases between them. The CDR3 length is 12 residues. Per the germline V gene, CDR1 is MNHNS and CDR2 is SASEGT. CDR3 residues: CASSDPGYEQYF. The CDR3 nucleotides are TGTGCCAGCAGTGATCCGGGCTACGAGCAGTACTTC.

The chain carries TRBV6-1 and TRBJ2-7; the D gene is possibly TRBD2 (6 bases). The V gene lost 9 bases and the J gene lost 0 bases, with 12 bases spanning the gap. Germline V lookup: CDR1 MNHNS, CDR2 SASEGT. This CDR3 contains 13 residues. CDR3 DNA sequence: TGTGCCAGTTTCGGGGGTCCCTCCTACGAGCAGTACTTC. Protein sequence: CASFGGPSYEQYF.

With respect to this clone: Germline and junction disagree at one end, which may indicate a read error. This rearrangement joins TRBV6-5 to TRBJ2-7; tentative D call: TRBD2 (6 bases). The CDR3 is made up of 15 amino acids. Germline V gene sequence: CDR1 MNHEY, CDR2 SVGAGI. The CDR3, as DNA: TGTGCTAGCAGTCGGGACTCCCAACGTGTCAACGAGCAGTACTTC. This translates into CASSRDSQRVNEQYF.

The rearrangement links TRBV27 to TRBJ2-1; TRBD2 agrees at 16 bases. This CDR3 is 18 amino acids long. V lost 5 bases to trimming and J lost 6 bases; unmatched junction nucleotides: 10. The germline V gene encodes CDR1 MNHEY and CDR2 SMNVEV (reference sequence). This chain's CDR3 is CASSTGLAGGQVVNEQFF. As DNA, the CDR3 is TGTGCCAGCAGTACGGGACTAGCGGGGGGGCAGGTCGTCAATGAGCAGTTCTTC.

The chain links TRBV5-6 to TRBJ1-2, with a tentative D call TRBD1 (5 bases). The CDR3 runs to 15 residues. V lost 6 bases and J 1 base, leaving 16 bases between the germline ends. The germline gives CDR1 SGHDT, CDR2 YYEEEE. The CDR3 nucleotides are TGTGCCAGCATCCGCGGGGCAGGCCTTAACTATGGCTACACCTTC. Protein product: CASIRGAGLNYGYTF.

The chain employs TRBV19 and TRBJ1-5; weak D call: TRBD1 (5 bases). This CDR3 contains 14 residues. Trimming took 9 bases from V and 0 from J, leaving 12 bases between them. The V gene's germline CDR1 is LNHDA and CDR2 SQIVND (reference sequence). CDR3 loop: CASGGAYSNQPQHF. The CDR3 DNA reads TGTGCCAGCGGAGGGGCATATAGCAATCAGCCCCAGCATTTT.

CDR3 sequence reads: CASSTVHRANYGYTF. The CDR3 DNA is TGTGCCAGTAGTACCGTACACAGGGCTAACTATGGCTACACCTTC. The chain uses TRBV19 and TRBJ1-2; D perhaps matches TRBD1 (6 bases). The germline V gene has CDR1 LNHDA and CDR2 SQIVND (reference sequence). Trimming pared 4 bases from V and 0 bases from J, leaving 12 bases between. CDR3 length: 15 residues.

In its sample, this clone was seen once. The V gene is TRBV9, the J gene TRBJ1-4, with D uncertain. V lost 1 base and J lost 0, with 7 bases in between. From germline, CDR1 is SGDLS and CDR2 YYNGEE. This CDR3 comprises 15 residues. The CDR3 region has the DNA TGTGCCAGCAGCGTACACAGCTCAACTAATGAAAAACTGTTTTTT. Encoded protein: CASSVHSSTNEKLFF.

This chain links TRBV6-5 with TRBJ2-7; perhaps TRBD1 as D (5 bases). Trimming shortened V by 6 bases and J by 4 bases, and 13 bases separated the two germline ends. Germline loops: CDR1 MNHEY, CDR2 SVGAGI. The CDR3 spans 13 residues. This CDR3 reads CASRRRQSYEQYF. DNA for the CDR3: TGTGCCAGCAGGCGGCGACAGAGTTACGAGCAGTACTTC.

This chain connects TRBV2 to TRBJ2-7; D gene uncertain. Germline CDR1 is SNHLY and CDR2 is FYNNEI. The CDR3 runs to 12 residues. Between the trimmed V and J ends, which lost 5 bases and 3 bases, there was a span of 8 bases. CDR3 nucleotide sequence: TGTGCCAGCAGTCCAGACTTCTACGAGCAGTACTTC. Its translation is CASSPDFYEQYF. Based on the CDR3 plus reference TRBV2 and TRBJ2-7, the full variable domain is EPEVTQTPSHQVTQMGQEVILRCVPISNHLYFYWYRQILGQKVEFLVSFYNNEISEKSEIFDDQFSVERPDGSNFTLKIRSTKLEDSAMYFCASSPDFYEQYFGPGTRLTVT.

This sequence joins TRBV6-6 and TRBJ1-1; 7 nucleotides line up with TRBD1. Germline V gene data show CDR1 as MNHNY and CDR2 as SVGAGI (reference sequence). This CDR3 is built from 15 residues. J gave up 0 bases and V 6 bases, and 7 bases lay outside the gene matches. This CDR3 reads CASRESQGLNTEAFF. CDR3 in DNA: TGTGCCAGCAGAGAGTCACAGGGGTTGAACACTGAAGCTTTCTTT.

CDR3 amino acids: CASSLGQGNTEAFF. DNA for the CDR3: TGTGCCAGCAGCCTGGGACAGGGGAACACTGAAGCTTTCTTT. J is TRBJ1-1 and V is TRBV14; 9 bases fit TRBD1. Trimming cost V 4 bases and J 1 base; bases outside gene matches: 1. This CDR3 is built from 14 residues. CDR1 and CDR2 (germline): SGHDN, FVKESK.

This clone was found a few times. This chain connects TRBV6-5 to TRBJ2-7, with D perhaps TRBD2 (5 bases). Deletions cut 6 bases from V and 0 bases from J, with 12 bases between. CDR3 length equals 14 residues. Germline assignment: CDR1 MNHEY and CDR2 SVGAGI. In DNA, the CDR3 is TGTGCCAGCAGGCGGACTGCTAGCTCCTACGAGCAGTACTTC. Translation: CASRRTASSYEQYF.

The V gene is TRBV6-5, the J gene TRBJ1-1; D remains unclear. The CDR3 is 14 residues long. Germline V lookup: CDR1 MNHEY, CDR2 SVGAGI. The ends were cut back, 5 bases at V and 4 bases at J, with 14 bases in the middle. CDR3 loop: CASSATEGSTEAFF. The CDR3 coding sequence is TGTGCCAGCAGTGCCACAGAGGGAAGCACTGAAGCTTTCTTT.

The rearrangement joins TRBV25-1 to TRBJ2-2, with D hard to call. The CDR3 loop spans 14 amino acids. V was cut by 5 bases and J by 4 bases, with 11 bases left in between. Per germline, CDR1 MGHDK and CDR2 SYGVNS. The CDR3 is CASSSYLTTGELFF. In nucleotides, the CDR3 is TGTGCCAGCAGTAGCTATCTTACCACCGGGGAGCTGTTTTTT.

The chain couples TRBV19 to TRBJ2-7; 8 bases fit TRBD1. The germline V gene has CDR1 LNHDA and CDR2 SQIVND (reference sequence). The junction had 6 bases not matched to a gene; V was cut back by 3 bases and J by 2 bases. The CDR3 contains 15 residues. CDR3 in DNA: TGTGCCAGTAGTATTCCAGGGGGCTACCCCTACGAGCAGTACTTC. Amino acid sequence: CASSIPGGYPYEQYF.